This entry lists 20 T cell receptor beta chains sequenced from one sample in a study of T-cell memory formation after mild COVID-19. TCRdb re-analysed the 5' RACE reads in MiXCR, keeping a single row per CDR3 protein. The profile shows 350,000 or so distinct CDR3 sequences, 10% to 15% of them singletons. Input material: PBMCs or a T cell subset sorted from them (not recorded which). The receptors shown here come from a man aged 18 to 29 who had mild COVID-19 (a few samples of this study predate the infection). Cell type and time point are not known.

The chain employs TRBV5-1 and TRBJ2-5; 7 bases are a match to TRBD1. V was clipped by 0 bases and J by 0 bases; unmatched bases: 2. Germline V lookup: CDR1 SGHRS, CDR2 YFSETQ. The CDR3 contains 15 residues. The CDR3 protein is CASSLADRDQETQYF. The CDR3 DNA is TGCGCCAGCAGCTTGGCCGACAGGGACCAAGAGACCCAGTACTTC.

This clonotype was detected a few times. The chain is built from TRBV18 and TRBJ1-4; D gene ambiguous. Germline V lookup: CDR1 KGHSH, CDR2 LQKENI. The CDR3 has 14 amino acids. The V and J ends lost 4 bases and 1 base respectively, with 7 bases between them. The CDR3 here is CASSRAGTNEKLFF. CDR3 nucleotide sequence: TGTGCCAGCTCACGCGCGGGAACTAATGAAAAACTGTTTTTT.

This clonotype was observed once. V is TRBV4-2 and J is TRBJ2-5; 8 nucleotides align to TRBD2. Germline CDR1 LGHNA, CDR2 YNFKEQ. The ends lost 6 bases at V and 5 bases at J; junction bases unmatched: 17. This CDR3 region has 17 residues. The CDR3 sequence is CASSRVGLGGATETQYF. The CDR3 nucleotides are TGTGCCAGCAGTCGAGTGGGCCTCGGGGGGGCCACGGAGACCCAGTACTTC.

This clonotype was picked up many times. The V call is TRBV4-2, the J call TRBJ2-7; a weak D match, TRBD1 (5 bases). Germline loops: CDR1 LGHNA, CDR2 YNFKEQ. This CDR3 is 13 amino acids long. V lost 0 bases and J 6 bases, leaving 9 bases between the germline ends. CDR3 sequence reads: CASSQERGGEQYV. DNA of the CDR3: TGTGCCAGCAGCCAAGAAAGGGGCGGCGAGCAGTACGTC.

This clonotype was seen a handful of times. V and J are TRBV20-1 and TRBJ2-5; D gene ambiguous. Trimming left V 6 bases short and J 5 bases short, with 10 bases between. CDR1 and CDR2 from the germline V gene are DFQATT and SNEGSKA (reference sequence). The CDR3 consists of 11 residues. CDR3 coding DNA: TGCAGTGCCAAGGACGGGGAGACCCAGTACTTC. As protein: CSAKDGETQYF.

Here the CDR3 reads CASNPSGASTDTQYF. The DNA of the CDR3 is TGCGCCAGCAACCCTAGCGGGGCAAGCACAGATACGCAGTATTTT. The chain combines TRBV5-1 with TRBJ2-3, with 9 positions matching TRBD2. Germline values: CDR1 SGHRS, CDR2 YFSETQ. The CDR3 is made up of 15 amino acids. Unmatched junction bases numbered 5, after V lost 6 bases and J lost 0 bases.

The table lists this clonotype with a few counts. The gene calls are TRBV6-5 and TRBJ2-1; maybe TRBD1 (6 bases). There are 12 residues in the CDR3. V lost 8 bases to trimming and J lost 8 bases, with 13 bases between them. Per the germline V gene, CDR1 is MNHEY and CDR2 is SVGAGI. The CDR3 bases are TGTGCCAGCTCCACAGGGTATGATGAGCAGTTCTTC. Protein sequence: CASSTGYDEQFF.

This clonotype was seen more than once but under ten times. The J gene is TRBJ2-2, the V gene TRBV6-6; the match to TRBD2 covers 10 bases. The germline CDR1 and CDR2 sequences are MNHNY and SVGAGI (reference sequence). V trimming: 0 bases; J trimming: 4 bases; junction bases outside the gene matches: 11. This CDR3 is 19 amino acids long. The CDR3 sequence: CASSYSSGGAVIITGELFF. As DNA, the CDR3 is TGTGCCAGCAGTTACTCGAGCGGGGGGGCCGTAATAATCACCGGGGAGCTGTTTTTT.

The chain uses TRBV6-6 and TRBJ2-1; 11 bases fit TRBD2. CDR1 and CDR2 from the germline V gene are MNHNY and SVGAGI (reference sequence). V lost 6 bases and J lost 9; bases outside the gene matches: 4. The CDR3 length is 13 residues. The CDR3 loop reads CASSPGLAVEQFF. DNA of the CDR3: TGTGCCAGCAGCCCGGGACTAGCGGTTGAGCAGTTCTTC.

This clonotype was recorded a few times. V usage is TRBV7-9 and J usage is TRBJ1-5; D remains ambiguous. From germline, CDR1 is SEHNR and CDR2 FQNEAQ (reference sequence). V lost 5 bases, J lost 2 bases, and 10 bases lay in between. The CDR3 runs 14 residues. CDR3: CASSRPGGNQPQHF. CDR3 nucleotides: TGTGCCAGCAGCCGCCCGGGTGGCAATCAGCCCCAGCATTTT.

This clonotype was observed a handful of times. The rearrangement joins TRBV7-2 to TRBJ1-5; tentative D call: TRBD1 (5 bases). Looked up from germline, CDR1 is SGHTA and CDR2 is FQGNSA. This CDR3 region has 15 residues. The V gene lost 5 bases and the J gene lost 0 bases, with 11 bases spanning the gap. This CDR3 is CASSARGYSNQPQHF. The CDR3 DNA reads TGTGCCAGCAGCGCGAGGGGATATAGCAATCAGCCCCAGCATTTT.

The genes are TRBV28 and TRBJ2-7; 8 bases are shared with TRBD1. V lost 8 bases to trimming and J lost 3 bases; unmatched junction nucleotides: 3. The CDR3 is 12 residues long. The germline CDR1 and CDR2 sequences are MDHEN and SYDVKM. CDR3: CASSTGVYEQYV. The CDR3 DNA is TGTGCCAGCTCGACAGGGGTCTACGAGCAGTACGTC.

The genes are TRBV12-3 or TRBV12-4 and TRBJ1-1, with D perhaps matching TRBD1 (6 bases). Between the trimmed V and J ends, which lost 2 bases and 7 bases, there was a span of 17 bases. This CDR3 has 15 residues. In DNA form, the CDR3 reads TGTGCCAGCAGTTTATCCCAGGGGAGGGGGTTTGAAGCTTTCTTT. Protein sequence: CASSLSQGRGFEAFF.

Many counts were recorded for this clonotype. V gene TRBV7-2 combines with J gene TRBJ2-3; 7 positions agree with TRBD1. Trimming at V came to 5 bases and at J to 8 bases, leaving 13 bases not matched to a gene. This CDR3 contains 15 residues. CDR1 SGHTA and CDR2 FQGNSA come from the germline V gene. CDR3 DNA: TGTGCCAGCAGCCCAGGGGACAGAGACTCAGTTACGCAGTATTTT. Its translation is CASSPGDRDSVTQYF.

This clonotype was observed many times. This rearrangement joins TRBV20-1 to TRBJ2-5, with TRBD1 as a possible D gene (6 bases). CDR1 DFQATT and CDR2 SNEGSKA come from the germline V gene (reference sequence). The CDR3 contains 14 residues. Deletions cut 2 bases from V and 1 base from J, with 11 bases between. CDR3 sequence reads: CSARSGAPQETQYF. Here the CDR3 DNA reads TGCAGTGCTAGATCAGGGGCCCCCCAAGAGACCCAGTACTTC.

Turning to this clonotype: No DNA is shown, since the ends of the CDR3 on it are uncertain; the CDR3 is the one TCRdb lists. V is TRBV30 and J is TRBJ2-2. From its first to its last residue, the CDR3 has 10 amino acids. Germline CDR1 and CDR2: GTSNPN and SVGIG (reference sequence). Here the CDR3 reads CAWSPGSCFF.

This clonotype was seen a handful of times. The chain is built from TRBV11-3 and TRBJ1-2; weak D call: TRBD1 (5 bases). From germline, CDR1 is SGHNT and CDR2 YENEEA. The CDR3 runs 12 residues. The ends were cut back, 4 bases at V and 4 bases at J, with 7 bases in the middle. CDR3 loop: CASSYQGYGYTF. The CDR3 DNA sequence: TGTGCCAGCAGCTACCAGGGCTATGGCTACACCTTC.

This clonotype was recorded a few times. This sequence joins TRBV7-9 and TRBJ2-5; 7 nucleotides match TRBD1. The germline CDR1 and CDR2 sequences are SEHNR and FQNEAQ (reference sequence). This CDR3 contains 15 residues. V gave up 5 bases and J gave up 2 bases; unmatched junction bases: 8. CDR3 protein: CASSPRGQEQETQYF. In nucleotides, the CDR3 is TGTGCCAGCAGCCCCAGAGGACAGGAACAAGAGACCCAGTACTTC.

This clonotype was detected a few times. The chain couples TRBV5-1 to TRBJ1-4; D ambiguous. CDR1 SGHRS and CDR2 YFSETQ come from the germline V gene. V was clipped by 4 bases and J by 6 bases, with 19 bases between them. The CDR3 length is 16 residues. CDR3 DNA sequence: TGCGCCAGCAGCCCCATGACGCCCCGGGCGGATGAAAAACTGTTTTTT. Its translation is CASSPMTPRADEKLFF. Full variable domain (remainder filled in from reference TRBV5-1 and TRBJ1-4): KAGVTQTPRYLIKTRGQQVTLSCSPISGHRSVSWYQQTPGQGLQFLFEYFSETQRNKGNFPGRFSGRQFSNSRSEMNVSTLELGDSALYLCASSPMTPRADEKLFFGSGTQLSVL.

The chain has TRBV6-2 or TRBV6-3 and TRBJ2-5; 7 bases fit TRBD2. Germline CDR1 is MNHEY and CDR2 is SVGEGT. CDR3 length: 14 residues. V gave up 6 bases and J gave up 5 bases; unmatched junction bases: 9. This chain's CDR3 is CASRLWLAEETQYF. In DNA, the CDR3 is TGTGCCAGCAGGCTGTGGCTAGCGGAGGAGACCCAGTACTTC.